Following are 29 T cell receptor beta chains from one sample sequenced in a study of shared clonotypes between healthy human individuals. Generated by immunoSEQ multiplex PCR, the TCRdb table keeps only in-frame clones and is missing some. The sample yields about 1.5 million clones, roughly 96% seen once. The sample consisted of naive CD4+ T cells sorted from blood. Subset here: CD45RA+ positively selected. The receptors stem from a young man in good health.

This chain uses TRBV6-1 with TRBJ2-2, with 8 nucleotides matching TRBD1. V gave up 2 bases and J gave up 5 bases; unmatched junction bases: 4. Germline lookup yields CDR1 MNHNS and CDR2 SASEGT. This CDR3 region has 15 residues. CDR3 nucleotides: TGTGCCAGCAGTGAACGGACAGGGCTGACCGGGGAGCTGTTTTTT. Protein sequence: CASSERTGLTGELFF.

CDR3: CASSLTRISYEQYF. DNA of the CDR3: TGTGCCAGCAGCTTAACGAGAATCTCCTACGAGCAGTACTTC. The rearrangement links TRBV7-2 to TRBJ2-7; D gene unclear. CDR1 and CDR2 (germline): SGHTA, FQGNSA. Trimming left V 2 bases short and J 0 bases short, with 8 bases between. CDR3 length: 14 amino acids.

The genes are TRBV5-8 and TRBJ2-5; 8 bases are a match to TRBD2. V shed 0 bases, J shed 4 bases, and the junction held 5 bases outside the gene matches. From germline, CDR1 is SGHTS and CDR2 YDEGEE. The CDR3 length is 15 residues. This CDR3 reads CASSLERGRGETQYF. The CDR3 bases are TGTGCCAGCAGCTTGGAGCGGGGGAGGGGAGAGACCCAGTACTTC.

The CDR3 nucleotides are TGTGCCAGCAGCGTAGCCCTTGGACTAGCAGGGAAAGAGACCCAGTACTTC. Its protein is CASSVALGLAGKETQYF. This chain connects TRBV9 to TRBJ2-5; 8 nucleotides align to TRBD2. Germline lookup yields CDR1 SGDLS and CDR2 YYNGEE. The V gene end was trimmed by 0 bases and the J gene end by 3 bases; junction bases not matched to a gene: 10. The CDR3 spans 17 residues.

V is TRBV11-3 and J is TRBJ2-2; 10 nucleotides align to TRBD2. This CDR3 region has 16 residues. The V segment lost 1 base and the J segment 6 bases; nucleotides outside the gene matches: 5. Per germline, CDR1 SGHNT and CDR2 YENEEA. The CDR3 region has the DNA TGTGCCAGCAGCTTAGTTCTAGCGGGAGTTGCCGGGGAGCTGTTTTTT. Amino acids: CASSLVLAGVAGELFF.

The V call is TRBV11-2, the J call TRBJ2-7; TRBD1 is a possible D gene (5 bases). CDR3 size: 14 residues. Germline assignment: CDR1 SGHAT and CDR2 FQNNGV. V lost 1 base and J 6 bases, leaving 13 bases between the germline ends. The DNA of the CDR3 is TGTGCCAGCAGCTTAGTAGGGGTAGTAGGCGAGCAGTACTTC. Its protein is CASSLVGVVGEQYF.

The CDR3 is CATHQAGAYEQYF. DNA of the CDR3: TGTGCCACCCACCAGGCGGGAGCCTACGAGCAGTACTTC. The J gene is TRBJ2-7, the V gene TRBV10-3; 7 bases fit TRBD2. Germline assignment: CDR1 ENHRY and CDR2 SYGVKD. This CDR3 has 13 amino acids. Unmatched junction bases numbered 8, after V lost 10 bases and J lost 2 bases.

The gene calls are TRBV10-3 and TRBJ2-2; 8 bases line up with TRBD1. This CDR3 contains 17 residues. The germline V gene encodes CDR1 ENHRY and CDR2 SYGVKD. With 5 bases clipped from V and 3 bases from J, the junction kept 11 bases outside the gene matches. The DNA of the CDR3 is TGTGCCATCAGTCCTGGGACAGGAAGGGGAGACACCGGGGAGCTGTTTTTT. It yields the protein CAISPGTGRGDTGELFF.

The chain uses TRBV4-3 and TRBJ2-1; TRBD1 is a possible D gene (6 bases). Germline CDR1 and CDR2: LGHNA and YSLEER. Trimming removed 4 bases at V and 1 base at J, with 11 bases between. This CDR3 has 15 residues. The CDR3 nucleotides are TGCGCCAGCAGCCTATTAGGGGGTTCCTACAATGAGCAGTTCTTC. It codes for CASSLLGGSYNEQFF.

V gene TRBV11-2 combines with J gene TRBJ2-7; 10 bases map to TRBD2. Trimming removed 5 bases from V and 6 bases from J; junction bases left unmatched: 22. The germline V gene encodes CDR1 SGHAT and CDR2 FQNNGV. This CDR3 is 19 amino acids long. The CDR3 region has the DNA TGTGCCAGCAGCGCCAGGGGATCCGGGACTAGCGAACCCCTTTTCGAGCAGTACTTC. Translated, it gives CASSARGSGTSEPLFEQYF.

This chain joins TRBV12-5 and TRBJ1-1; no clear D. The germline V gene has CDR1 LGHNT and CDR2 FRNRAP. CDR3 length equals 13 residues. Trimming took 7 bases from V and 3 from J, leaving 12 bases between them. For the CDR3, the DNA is TGTGCTAGTGCCGGTGAGAGGCACACTGAAGCTTTCTTT. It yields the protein CASAGERHTEAFF. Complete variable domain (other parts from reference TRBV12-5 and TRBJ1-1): DARVTQTPRHKVTEMGQEVTMRCQPILGHNTVFWYRQTMMQGLELLAYFRNRAPLDDSGMPKDRFSAEMPDATLATLKIQPSEPRDSAVYFCASAGERHTEAFFGQGTRLTVV.

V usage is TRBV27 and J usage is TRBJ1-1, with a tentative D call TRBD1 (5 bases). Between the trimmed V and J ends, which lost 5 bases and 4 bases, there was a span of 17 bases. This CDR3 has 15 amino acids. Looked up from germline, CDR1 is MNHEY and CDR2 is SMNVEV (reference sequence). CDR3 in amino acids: CASSLHGGGATEAFF. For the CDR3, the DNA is TGTGCCAGCAGTCTACACGGGGGAGGGGCCACTGAAGCTTTCTTT.

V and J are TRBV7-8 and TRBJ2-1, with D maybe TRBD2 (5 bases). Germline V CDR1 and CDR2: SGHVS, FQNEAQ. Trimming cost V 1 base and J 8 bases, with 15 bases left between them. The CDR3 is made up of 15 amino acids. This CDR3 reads CASSLVRGREDEQFF. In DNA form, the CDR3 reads TGTGCCAGCAGCTTAGTTCGGGGTCGGGAAGATGAGCAGTTCTTC.

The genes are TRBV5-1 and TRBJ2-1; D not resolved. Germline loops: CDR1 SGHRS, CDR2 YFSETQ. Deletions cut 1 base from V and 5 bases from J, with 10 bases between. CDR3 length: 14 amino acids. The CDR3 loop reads CASSLTGVNNEQFF. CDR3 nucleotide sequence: TGCGCCAGCAGCTTGACTGGCGTAAACAATGAGCAGTTCTTC. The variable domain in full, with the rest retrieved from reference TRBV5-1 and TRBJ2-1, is KAGVTQTPRYLIKTRGQQVTLSCSPISGHRSVSWYQQTPGQGLQFLFEYFSETQRNKGNFPGRFSGRQFSNSRSEMNVSTLELGDSALYLCASSLTGVNNEQFFGPGTRLTVL.

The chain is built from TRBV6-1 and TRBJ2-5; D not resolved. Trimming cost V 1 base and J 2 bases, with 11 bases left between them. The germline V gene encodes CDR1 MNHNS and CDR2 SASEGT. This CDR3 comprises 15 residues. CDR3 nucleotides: TGTGCCAGCAGTGAAGTTGGGCAGATACAAGAGACCCAGTACTTC. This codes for CASSEVGQIQETQYF.

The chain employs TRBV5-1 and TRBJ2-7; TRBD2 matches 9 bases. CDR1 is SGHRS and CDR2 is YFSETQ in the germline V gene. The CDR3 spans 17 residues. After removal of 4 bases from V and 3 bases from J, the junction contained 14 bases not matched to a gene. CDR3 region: CASSILQRLAENYEQYF. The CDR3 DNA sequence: TGCGCCAGCAGCATCCTCCAAAGACTAGCGGAGAACTACGAGCAGTACTTC.

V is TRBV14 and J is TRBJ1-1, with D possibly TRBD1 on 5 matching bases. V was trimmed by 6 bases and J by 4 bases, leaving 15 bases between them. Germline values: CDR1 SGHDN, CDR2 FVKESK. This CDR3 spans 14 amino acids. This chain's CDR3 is CASRFQGFGTEAFF. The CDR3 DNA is TGTGCCAGCAGATTCCAGGGATTTGGCACTGAAGCTTTCTTT.

The CDR3 sequence is CATSRDRSRGGEFAQYF. DNA of the CDR3: TGTGCCACCAGCAGAGATCGTAGCAGAGGGGGAGAATTTGCGCAGTATTTT. The chain uses TRBV15 and TRBJ2-3; possibly TRBD1 for D (6 bases). Trimming left V 0 bases short and J 10 bases short, with 23 bases between. Germline assignment: CDR1 LNHNV and CDR2 YYDKDF (reference sequence). This CDR3 is built from 17 residues.

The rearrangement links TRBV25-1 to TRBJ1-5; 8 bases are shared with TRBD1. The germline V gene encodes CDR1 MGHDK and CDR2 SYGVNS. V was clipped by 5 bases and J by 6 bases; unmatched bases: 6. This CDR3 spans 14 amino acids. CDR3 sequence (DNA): TGTGCCAGCAGTACCTCGACAGGGGTTCAGCCCCAGCATTTT. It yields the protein CASSTSTGVQPQHF.

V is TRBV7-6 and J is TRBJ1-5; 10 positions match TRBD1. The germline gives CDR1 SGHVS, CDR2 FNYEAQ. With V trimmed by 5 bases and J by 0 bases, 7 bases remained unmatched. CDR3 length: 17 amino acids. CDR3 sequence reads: CASSNDRGRDSNQPQHF. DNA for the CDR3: TGTGCCAGCAGCAACGACAGGGGGCGAGATAGCAATCAGCCCCAGCATTTT.

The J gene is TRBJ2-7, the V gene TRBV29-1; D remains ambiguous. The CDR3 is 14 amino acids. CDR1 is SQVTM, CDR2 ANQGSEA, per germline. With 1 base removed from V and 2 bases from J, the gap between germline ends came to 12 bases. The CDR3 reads CSVEGVGTPYEQYF. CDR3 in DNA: TGCAGCGTTGAAGGGGTTGGTACCCCCTACGAGCAGTACTTC.

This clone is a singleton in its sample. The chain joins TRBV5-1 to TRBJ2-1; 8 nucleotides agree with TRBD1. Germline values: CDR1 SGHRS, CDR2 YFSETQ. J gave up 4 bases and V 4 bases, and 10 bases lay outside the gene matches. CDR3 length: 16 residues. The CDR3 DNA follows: TGCGCCAGCAGCATGTTCGACAGGGGCGATTACAATGAGCAGTTCTTC. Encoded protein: CASSMFDRGDYNEQFF.

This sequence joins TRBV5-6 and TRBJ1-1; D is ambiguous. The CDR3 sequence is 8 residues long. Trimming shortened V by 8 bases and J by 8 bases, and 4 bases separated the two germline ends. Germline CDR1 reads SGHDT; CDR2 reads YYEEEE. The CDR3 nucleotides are TGTGCCAGGGTCGAAGCTTTCTTT. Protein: CARVEAFF.

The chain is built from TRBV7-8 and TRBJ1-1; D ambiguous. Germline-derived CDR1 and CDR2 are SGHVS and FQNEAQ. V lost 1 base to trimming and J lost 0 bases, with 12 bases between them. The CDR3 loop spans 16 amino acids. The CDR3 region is CASSLDAGIMNTEAFF. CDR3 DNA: TGTGCCAGCAGCTTAGATGCGGGGATTATGAACACTGAAGCTTTCTTT.

CDR3 residues: CASSLIHPPTDDQPQHF. CDR3 coding DNA: TGTGCCAGCAGCTTAATCCACCCTCCGACAGACGATCAGCCCCAGCATTTT. The chain joins TRBV5-4 to TRBJ1-5; TRBD1 is a possible D gene (5 bases). V shed 2 bases and J shed 5 bases, with 20 bases lying between them. The CDR3 spans 17 residues. Germline V gives CDR1 SGHNT, CDR2 YYREEE (reference sequence).

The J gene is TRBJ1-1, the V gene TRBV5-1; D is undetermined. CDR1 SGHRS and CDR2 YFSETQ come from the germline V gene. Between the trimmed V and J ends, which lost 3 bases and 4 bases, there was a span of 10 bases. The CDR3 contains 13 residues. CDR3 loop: CASSSTGSTEAFF. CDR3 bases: TGCGCCAGCAGCTCAACGGGGAGCACTGAAGCTTTCTTT.

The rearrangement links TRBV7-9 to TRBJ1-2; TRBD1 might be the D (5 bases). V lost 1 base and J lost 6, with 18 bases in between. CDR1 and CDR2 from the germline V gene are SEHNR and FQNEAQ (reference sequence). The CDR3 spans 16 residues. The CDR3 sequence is CASSLGGTGRPDGYTF. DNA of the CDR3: TGTGCCAGCAGCTTAGGGGGGACGGGGCGGCCCGATGGCTACACCTTC.

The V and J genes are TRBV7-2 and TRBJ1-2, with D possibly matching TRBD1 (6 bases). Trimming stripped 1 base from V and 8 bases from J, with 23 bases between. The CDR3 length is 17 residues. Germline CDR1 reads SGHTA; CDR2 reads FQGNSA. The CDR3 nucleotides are TGTGCCAGCAGCTTAGGGAGGGGACAAAGGGGCGCGTGGGGCTACACCTTC. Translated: CASSLGRGQRGAWGYTF.

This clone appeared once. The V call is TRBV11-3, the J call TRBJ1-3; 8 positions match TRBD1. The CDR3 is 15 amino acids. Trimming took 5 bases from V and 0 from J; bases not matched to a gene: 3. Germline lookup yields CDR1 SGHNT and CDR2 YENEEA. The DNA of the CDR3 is TGTGCCAGCAGCGCGACAGGGGACTCTGGAAACACCATATATTTT. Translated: CASSATGDSGNTIYF.